In its sample, the clone carrying this T cell receptor beta chain was seen once. Its specificity is unknown. Assay used: immunoSEQ multiplex PCR; TCRdb lists only in-frame clones, some missing. The sample lists 140,000 or so clones, around 90% occurring once. This CDR3 contains 15 residues. The germline V and J ends were trimmed by 4 bases and 5 bases, with 17 bases remaining between them. Per the germline V gene, CDR1 is SEHNR and CDR2 is FQNEAQ (reference sequence). These data are taken from a study of T cell responses to AZD1222 COVID-19 vaccine. Findings of the study overall: It was only a handful of AZD1222 recipients who were seropositive at baseline.

The source material was peripheral blood, sampled 28 days after the second AZD1222 dose. The sequence came from an adult who received the AZD1222 COVID-19 vaccine. The V call is TRBV7-9, the J call TRBJ1-2, with TRBD1 as a possible D gene (5 bases). CDR3 nucleotide sequence: TGTGCCAGCAGCTCCGATTCGCCAGGGCTTTATGGCTACACCTTC. Translation gives CASSSDSPGLYGYTF.